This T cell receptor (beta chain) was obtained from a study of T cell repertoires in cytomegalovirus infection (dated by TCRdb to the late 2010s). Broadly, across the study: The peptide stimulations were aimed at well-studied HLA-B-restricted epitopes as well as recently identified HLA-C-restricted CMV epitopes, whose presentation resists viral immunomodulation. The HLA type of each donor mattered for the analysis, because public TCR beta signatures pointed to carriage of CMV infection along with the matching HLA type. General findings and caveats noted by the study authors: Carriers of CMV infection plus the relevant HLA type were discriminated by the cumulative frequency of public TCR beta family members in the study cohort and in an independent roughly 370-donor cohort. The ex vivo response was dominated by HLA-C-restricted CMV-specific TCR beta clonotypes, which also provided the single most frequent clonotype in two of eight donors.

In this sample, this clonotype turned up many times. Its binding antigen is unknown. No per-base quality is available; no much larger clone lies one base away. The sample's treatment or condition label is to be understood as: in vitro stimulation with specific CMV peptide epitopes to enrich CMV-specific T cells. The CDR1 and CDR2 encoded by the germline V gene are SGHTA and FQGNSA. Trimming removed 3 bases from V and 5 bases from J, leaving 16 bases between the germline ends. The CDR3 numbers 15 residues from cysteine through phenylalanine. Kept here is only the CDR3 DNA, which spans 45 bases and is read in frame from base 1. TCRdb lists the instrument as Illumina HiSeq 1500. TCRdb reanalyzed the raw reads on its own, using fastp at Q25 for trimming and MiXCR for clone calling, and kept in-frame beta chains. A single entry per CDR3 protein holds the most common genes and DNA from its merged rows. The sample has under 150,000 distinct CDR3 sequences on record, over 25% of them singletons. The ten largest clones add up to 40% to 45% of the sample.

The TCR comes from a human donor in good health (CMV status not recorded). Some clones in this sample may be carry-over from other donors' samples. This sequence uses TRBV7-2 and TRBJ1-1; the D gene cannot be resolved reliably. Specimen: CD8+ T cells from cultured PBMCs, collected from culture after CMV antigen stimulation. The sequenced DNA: TGTGCCAGCAGCTTCACCCTGGCCCCCGCTACTGAAGCTTTCTTT. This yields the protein CASSFTLAPATEAFF.